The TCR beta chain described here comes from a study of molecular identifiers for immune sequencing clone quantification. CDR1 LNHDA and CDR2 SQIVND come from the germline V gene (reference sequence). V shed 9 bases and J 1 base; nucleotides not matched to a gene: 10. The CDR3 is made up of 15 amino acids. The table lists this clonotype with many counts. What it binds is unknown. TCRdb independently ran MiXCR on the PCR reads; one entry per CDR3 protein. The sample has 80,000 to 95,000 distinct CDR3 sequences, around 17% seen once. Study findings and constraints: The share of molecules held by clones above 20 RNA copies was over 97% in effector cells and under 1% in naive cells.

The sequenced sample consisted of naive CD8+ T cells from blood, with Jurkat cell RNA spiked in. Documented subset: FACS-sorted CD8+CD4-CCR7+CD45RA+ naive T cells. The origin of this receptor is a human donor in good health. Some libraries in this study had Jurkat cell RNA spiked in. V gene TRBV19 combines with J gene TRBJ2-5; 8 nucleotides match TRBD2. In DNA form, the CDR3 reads TGTGCCAGCCAAGCGGGGACTAGGGGCCAAGAGACCCAGTACTTC. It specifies CASQAGTRGQETQYF.